The 22 T cell receptor beta chains listed next were all sequenced from one sample in a study of blood T cell repertoires in COVID-19 (dated by TCRdb to 2020 to 2021). The receptor library was made with the immunoSEQ multiplex PCR assay. This is the immuneACCESS table as TCRdb keeps it, with only in-frame sequences that have V and J called. A part of the clones is gone; compared with another copy, unresolved V genes explain less than half, and the rest is unexplained. The sample yields fewer than 200,000 clones; 89% were counted once. The ten biggest clones cover less than 2% of the sample. The sequencing input was peripheral blood. The receptors stem from a man aged 18 to 30 who had recovered from COVID-19.

This clone has a handful of counts. This chain uses TRBV5-1 with TRBJ1-1; TRBD1 matches 8 bases. Unmatched junction bases numbered 2, after V lost 6 bases and J lost 4 bases. The CDR3 runs 12 residues. In germline, CDR1 is SGHRS, CDR2 YFSETQ. This CDR3 reads CASTTGGTEAFF. CDR3 nucleotide sequence: TGCGCCAGCACAACAGGGGGCACTGAAGCTTTCTTT.

The chain has TRBV12-3 or TRBV12-4 and TRBJ2-1; possibly TRBD2 for D (5 bases). The length of the CDR3 is 13 residues. V lost 5 bases and J lost 4, with 9 bases in between. CDR3: CASSQRPYNEQFF. The CDR3 DNA is TGTGCCAGCAGTCAGCGGCCGTACAATGAGCAGTTCTTC.

The genes are TRBV3-1 (or the pseudogene TRBV3-2) and TRBJ2-1; TRBD2 might be the D (6 bases). The CDR3 spans 17 residues. V gave up 0 bases and J gave up 4 bases, with 16 bases separating them. CDR1 and CDR2 (germline): LGHDT, YNNKEL (reference sequence). The CDR3 sequence is CASSQEMGRGAYNEQFF. The CDR3 nucleotides read TGTGCCAGCAGCCAAGAGATGGGGCGGGGCGCTTACAATGAGCAGTTCTTC.

The count of this clone is one. The V and J genes are TRBV9 and TRBJ2-1; 14 bases match TRBD2. There are 17 residues in the CDR3. Germline values: CDR1 SGDLS, CDR2 YYNGEE. With V trimmed by 7 bases and J by 6 bases, 12 bases remained unmatched. The CDR3 DNA reads TGTGCCAGCGGGGGGACTAGCGGGAGAAGGTCGCTCAATGAGCAGTTCTTC. It is translated as CASGGTSGRRSLNEQFF.

This clone was seen a few times. The rearrangement uses TRBV3-1 (or the pseudogene TRBV3-2) and TRBJ1-2; D gene unclear. CDR1 is LGHDT, CDR2 YNNKEL, per germline (reference sequence). CDR3 length: 16 amino acids. The V and J ends lost 0 bases and 2 bases respectively, with 13 bases between them. The DNA for the CDR3 is TGTGCCAGCAGCCAAGAAAAGAGTTCGGGAAACTATGGCTACACCTTC. Its translation: CASSQEKSSGNYGYTF.

The chain recombines TRBV2 with TRBJ2-1; 15 bases line up with TRBD2. Germline values: CDR1 SNHLY, CDR2 FYNNEI. V lost 7 bases and J lost 12; bases outside the gene matches: 7. The CDR3 has 14 amino acids. The CDR3 sequence: CASTGLAGGPRQFF. The DNA for the CDR3 is TGTGCCAGCACTGGACTAGCGGGAGGGCCCCGGCAGTTCTTC. The full variable domain, its missing parts supplied by reference TRBV2 and TRBJ2-1, is EPEVTQTPSHQVTQMGQEVILRCVPISNHLYFYWYRQILGQKVEFLVSFYNNEISEKSEIFDDQFSVERPDGSNFTLKIRSTKLEDSAMYFCASTGLAGGPRQFFGPGTRLTVL.

This clone has more than one count but fewer than ten. V gene TRBV9 combines with J gene TRBJ2-7; no reliable D call. There are 14 residues in the CDR3. Germline CDR1 is SGDLS and CDR2 is YYNGEE. Trimming left V 3 bases short and J 5 bases short, with 15 bases between. CDR3 DNA: TGTGCCAGCAGCGCGCTGTCGGGTGGAGACGAGCAGTACTTC. Its translation: CASSALSGGDEQYF.

A single count supports this clone. The CDR3 region is CASSYNEGDYEQYF. The CDR3 DNA reads TGTGCCAGCAGTTACAATGAGGGGGACTACGAGCAGTACTTC. V and J are TRBV6-5 and TRBJ2-7; TRBD1 is a possible D gene (6 bases). This CDR3 is 14 amino acids long. Trimming left V 2 bases short and J 3 bases short, with 11 bases between. Germline V lookup: CDR1 MNHEY, CDR2 SVGAGI.

J is TRBJ2-5 and V is TRBV6-6; 13 bases map to TRBD2. The junction had 7 bases not matched to a gene; V was cut back by 5 bases and J by 4 bases. Germline CDR1 reads MNHNY; CDR2 reads SVGAGI (reference sequence). This CDR3 is 16 amino acids long. The CDR3 protein is CASSPWTSGRRETQYF. The CDR3 nucleotides read TGTGCCAGCAGTCCGTGGACTAGCGGGAGACGAGAGACCCAGTACTTC.

The rearrangement links TRBV29-1 to TRBJ2-3; 8 bases are a match to TRBD2. This CDR3 comprises 14 residues. Per the germline V gene, CDR1 is SQVTM and CDR2 is ANQGSEA. J gave up 2 bases and V 7 bases, and 8 bases lay outside the gene matches. The CDR3 bases are TGCAGCGCTTCCGGGACTAGGCTCACAGATACGCAGTATTTT. Translated, it gives CSASGTRLTDTQYF.

The CDR3 here is CASSLGASSSYEQYF. The CDR3 DNA follows: TGTGCCAGCAGCTTAGGTGCCTCGAGCTCCTACGAGCAGTACTTC. The V call is TRBV7-9, the J call TRBJ2-7; D not resolved. The CDR3 has 15 amino acids. Trimming took 1 base from V and 0 from J, leaving 10 bases between them. The germline V gene has CDR1 SEHNR and CDR2 FQNEAQ (reference sequence). Looking up the rest from reference TRBV7-9 and TRBJ2-7 gives the full variable domain: DTGVSQNPRHKITKRGQNVTFRCDPISEHNRLYWYRQTLGQGPEFLTYFQNEAQLEKSRLLSDRFSAERPKGSFSTLEIQRTEQGDSAMYLCASSLGASSSYEQYFGPGTRLTVT.

V gene TRBV5-4 combines with J gene TRBJ2-3, with D possibly being TRBD1 (6 bases). The germline V gene has CDR1 SGHNT and CDR2 YYREEE (reference sequence). Trimming pared 7 bases from V and 0 bases from J, leaving 15 bases between. CDR3 size: 15 residues. CDR3 region: CASGFVGGSTDTQYF. In nucleotides, the CDR3 is TGTGCCAGCGGATTTGTAGGGGGAAGCACAGATACGCAGTATTTT.

The chain joins TRBV5-1 to TRBJ1-1, with a weak D call TRBD1 (6 bases). The V end was cut by 0 bases, the J end by 6 bases, with 9 bases between. The CDR3 is 13 residues long. Germline V gene sequence: CDR1 SGHRS, CDR2 YFSETQ. The CDR3 DNA reads as TGCGCCAGCAGCTTGGGACAGGTCTCTGAAGCTTTCTTT. As protein: CASSLGQVSEAFF.

This chain connects TRBV27 to TRBJ1-2; tentatively, D is TRBD1 (5 bases). V lost 4 bases to trimming and J lost 8 bases, with 20 bases between them. The CDR3 consists of 15 residues. The germline gives CDR1 MNHEY, CDR2 SMNVEV (reference sequence). The CDR3 bases are TGTGCCAGCAGTTCCCTTATTCCTCAGGGTGGCGGCTACACCTTC. This encodes CASSSLIPQGGGYTF.

The V call is TRBV2, the J call TRBJ2-4; 9 bases are a match to TRBD1. V dropped 5 bases and J dropped 9; count of bases not matched to a gene: 11. The CDR3 runs to 15 residues. In germline, CDR1 is SNHLY, CDR2 FYNNEI. The CDR3 nucleotides read TGTGCCAGCAGTAACATGGGACAGGGAGGGCCCATTCAGTACTTC. Its protein is CASSNMGQGGPIQYF.

The chain employs TRBV29-1 and TRBJ2-1, with 9 bases fitting TRBD2. The V and J ends lost 4 bases and 6 bases, in that order; junction bases with no gene match: 4. The CDR3 spans 13 residues. Germline CDR1 and CDR2: SQVTM and ANQGSEA. CDR3 region: CSVGGRAANEQFF. The CDR3 region has the DNA TGCAGCGTTGGCGGGAGGGCCGCCAATGAGCAGTTCTTC.

This clone was counted a few times. The rearrangement uses TRBV24-1 and TRBJ2-3, with 7 bases that match TRBD1. After removal of 1 base from V and 10 bases from J, the junction contained 10 bases not matched to a gene. The length of the CDR3 is 15 residues. CDR1 is KGHDR, CDR2 SFDVKD, per germline. Here the CDR3 DNA reads TGTGCCACCAGTGATTTACGAGGGGGCAGCAGTCCGCAGTATTTT. It codes for CATSDLRGGSSPQYF.

The genes are TRBV5-1 and TRBJ2-1, with no clear D. CDR3 length: 14 residues. The germline CDR1 and CDR2 sequences are SGHRS and YFSETQ. The V gene lost 4 bases and the J gene lost 6 bases, with 14 bases spanning the gap. The CDR3 nucleotides read TGCGCCAGCAGCCCGTTAGAGCGATCCAATGAGCAGTTCTTC. Residues: CASSPLERSNEQFF.

This clone was recorded a few times. The chain is built from TRBV11-2 and TRBJ2-7, with a weak D call TRBD1 (6 bases). The CDR3 sequence is 14 residues long. The V and J ends lost 10 bases and 1 base respectively, with 17 bases between them. CDR1 is SGHAT, CDR2 FQNNGV, per germline. CDR3 sequence (DNA): TGTGCCACCAGTACCGGGACATTATCCTACGAGCAGTACTTC. Protein product: CATSTGTLSYEQYF.

The gene calls are TRBV20-1 and TRBJ2-5, with D perhaps TRBD2 (5 bases). The CDR3 runs to 11 residues. The germline CDR1 and CDR2 sequences are DFQATT and SNEGSKA (reference sequence). V lost 6 bases, J lost 4 bases, and 9 bases lay in between. Here the CDR3 reads CSAARGETQYF. The CDR3 nucleotides read TGCAGTGCCGCCCGGGGAGAGACCCAGTACTTC.

This clone has only one observation. V usage is TRBV18 and J usage is TRBJ2-3, with TRBD2 matching 9 bases. This CDR3 has 17 residues. Looked up from germline, CDR1 is KGHSH and CDR2 is LQKENI. J gave up 4 bases and V 2 bases, and 10 bases lay outside the gene matches. The CDR3 coding sequence is TGTGCCAGCTCACCAAGGGGTAGCGGGAGTTCCGCAGATACGCAGTATTTT. Amino acids: CASSPRGSGSSADTQYF.

The chain couples TRBV2 to TRBJ2-7, with TRBD2 matching over 8 bases. Germline assignment: CDR1 SNHLY and CDR2 FYNNEI. This CDR3 comprises 16 residues. The trim removed 4 bases at V and 3 bases at J, leaving 11 bases unmatched. Written as DNA, the CDR3 is TGTGCCAGCAGTGTTGATAACGGGAGGGAATACTACGAGCAGTACTTC. Its translation: CASSVDNGREYYEQYF.